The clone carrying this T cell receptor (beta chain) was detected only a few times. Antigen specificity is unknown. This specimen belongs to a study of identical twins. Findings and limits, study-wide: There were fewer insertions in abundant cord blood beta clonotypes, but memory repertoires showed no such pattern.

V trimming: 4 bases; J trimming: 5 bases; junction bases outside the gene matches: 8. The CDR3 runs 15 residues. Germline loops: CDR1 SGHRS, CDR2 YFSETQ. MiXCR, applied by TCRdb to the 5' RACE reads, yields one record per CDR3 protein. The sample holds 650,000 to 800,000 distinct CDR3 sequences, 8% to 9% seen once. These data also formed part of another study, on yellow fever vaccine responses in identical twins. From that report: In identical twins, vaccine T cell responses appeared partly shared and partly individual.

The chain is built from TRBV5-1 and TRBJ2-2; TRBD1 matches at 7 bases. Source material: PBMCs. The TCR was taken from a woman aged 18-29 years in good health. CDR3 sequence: CASSLGQSRTGELFF. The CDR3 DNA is TGCGCCAGCAGCCTGGGACAGAGCCGTACCGGGGAGCTGTTTTTT. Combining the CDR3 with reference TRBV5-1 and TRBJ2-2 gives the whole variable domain KAGVTQTPRYLIKTRGQQVTLSCSPISGHRSVSWYQQTPGQGLQFLFEYFSETQRNKGNFPGRFSGRQFSNSRSEMNVSTLELGDSALYLCASSLGQSRTGELFFGEGSRLTVL.